The rows below give T cell receptor beta chains drawn from one sample of a study of blood T cell repertoires in COVID-19. The repertoire was sequenced with immunoSEQ multiplex PCR; TCRdb's copy has only in-frame clones and lacks some. The sample includes about 64,000 clones, 84% of them seen just once. The specimen sequenced was peripheral blood. These receptors came from a woman aged 55-69 years with acute or convalescent COVID-19. Both conserved end residues are trimmed from each CDR3.

TRBV3-1/TRBV3-2,16,ASSRTPAGGGPSVEQY
TRBV2,13,ASNVQGPTNEKLF
TRBV6-5,13,ASRHDRAHTGELF
TRBV13,10,ASSSYRGEAF
TRBV5-1,14,ASSLGLTGNNYGYT
TRBV5-1,13,ASSGQGAANEKLF
TRBV2,15,ASSEAYTTSGGNEQF
TRBV9,13,ASSVGFGPNSPLH
TRBV24-1,11,ALSSGCSYEQY
TRBV4-1,12,ASSQGMGRPEAF
TRBV6-6,14,ASRAPLQGGKTEAF
TRBV3-1/TRBV3-2,11,ASSHGQGFPQH
TRBV19,13,ASSSTGNSGNTIY
TRBV2,12,ASSSGGDTDTQY
TRBV11-3,13,ASISGVLNTGELF
TRBV23-1,17,ASSQSQRGGRANTGELF
TRBV6-5,12,ASGRVFENSPLH
TRBV2,13,ASRLAGIPQETQY
TRBV24-1,12,ATSPGHLRNGYT
TRBV19,16,ASSTRDRGLTGANVLT
TRBV30,12,AWSVRTGGQPQH
TRBV5-1,13,ASSLGRTGNTEAF
TRBV5-4,12,ASSSPRGYNEQF
TRBV12-3/TRBV12-4,11,ASTLDSNEKLF
TRBV12-3/TRBV12-4,11,ASKAWGDYGYT
TRBV18,12,ASSPEMVFSEAF
TRBV20-1,13,SASSGQGGADTQY
TRBV19,12,ASRTRDIRQPQH
TRBV18,11,ASSPPLGEKLF
TRBV5-5,12,ASSRTNRESEAF
TRBV25-1,12,ASSVASGPNEQF
TRBV10-2,13,ASRPNAGAGNTIY
TRBV30,14,AWSLKQGWGADTQY
TRBV2,11,ASSAWTGLEAF
TRBV11-2,11,ASSLDPITEAF
TRBV6-5,11,GIGGLEGRGYT
TRBV9,12,ASSTGWSSYEQY
TRBV7-9,12,AMRGQEGADTQY
TRBV5-1,13,ASSKLQGPENEQF
TRBV5-5,12,ASSLLIVNTEAF
TRBV7-2,12,ASSLSIGGEIQY
TRBV5-4,13,ASSPDIAGALQQY
TRBV6-5,11,ASSRTSSYEQY
TRBV6-5,11,ASATGEAYTIY
TRBV12-3/TRBV12-4,11,ASSFTGGTEAF
TRBV6-5,12,ASSYSRLVNEQF
TRBV5-4,13,ASSFDRVSNTEAF
TRBV3-1/TRBV3-2,11,ASSPGGYSPLH
TRBV5-1,12,ASSLVGEFNIQY
TRBV5-1,13,ASSRRTGANEKLF
TRBV5-8,10,ASSDNYQPQH
TRBV27,11,ASSTDRTYGYT